The sequence of this T cell receptor beta chain was determined in a study of blood T cell repertoires in COVID-19. As handled by the study authors: Reference gene primer amplification in the assay estimated nucleated cell counts. The data were produced by immunoSEQ multiplex PCR, yet TCRdb's version contains in-frame clones alone and is incomplete. The DNA was the basis for D and trimming; V, J and clone size are from that table. Here the sample spans approximately 150,000 clones, 75% to 90% being singletons. Between the trimmed V and J ends, which lost 4 bases and 3 bases, there was a span of 12 bases. This CDR3 is built from 15 residues. From germline, CDR1 is MNHEY and CDR2 SVGEGT.

The chain combines TRBV6-2 or TRBV6-3 with TRBJ1-4; D may be TRBD1 (5 bases). Sequencing was done on a sample of PBMCs or T cells enriched from blood (not recorded which). The sequence derives from a man between 70 and 80 years old who had been exposed to COVID-19. DNA of the CDR3: TGTGCCAGCAGTTCCTCGACAGCCTCTAATGAAAAACTGTTTTTT. It codes for CASSSSTASNEKLFF.